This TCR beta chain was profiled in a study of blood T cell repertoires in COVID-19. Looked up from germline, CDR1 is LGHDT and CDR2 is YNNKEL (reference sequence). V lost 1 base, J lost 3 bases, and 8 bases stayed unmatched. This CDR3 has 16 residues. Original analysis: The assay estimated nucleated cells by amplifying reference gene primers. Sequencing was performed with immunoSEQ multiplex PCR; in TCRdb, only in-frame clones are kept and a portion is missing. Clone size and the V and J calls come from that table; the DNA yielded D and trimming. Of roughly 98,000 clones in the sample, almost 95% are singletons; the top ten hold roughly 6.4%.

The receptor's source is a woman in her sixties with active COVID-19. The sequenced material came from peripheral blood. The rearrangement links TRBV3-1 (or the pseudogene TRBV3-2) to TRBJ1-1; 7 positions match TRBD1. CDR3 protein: CASSQGTTGRDTEAFF. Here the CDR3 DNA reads TGTGCCAGCAGCCAAGGAACGACAGGGCGGGACACTGAAGCTTTCTTT.